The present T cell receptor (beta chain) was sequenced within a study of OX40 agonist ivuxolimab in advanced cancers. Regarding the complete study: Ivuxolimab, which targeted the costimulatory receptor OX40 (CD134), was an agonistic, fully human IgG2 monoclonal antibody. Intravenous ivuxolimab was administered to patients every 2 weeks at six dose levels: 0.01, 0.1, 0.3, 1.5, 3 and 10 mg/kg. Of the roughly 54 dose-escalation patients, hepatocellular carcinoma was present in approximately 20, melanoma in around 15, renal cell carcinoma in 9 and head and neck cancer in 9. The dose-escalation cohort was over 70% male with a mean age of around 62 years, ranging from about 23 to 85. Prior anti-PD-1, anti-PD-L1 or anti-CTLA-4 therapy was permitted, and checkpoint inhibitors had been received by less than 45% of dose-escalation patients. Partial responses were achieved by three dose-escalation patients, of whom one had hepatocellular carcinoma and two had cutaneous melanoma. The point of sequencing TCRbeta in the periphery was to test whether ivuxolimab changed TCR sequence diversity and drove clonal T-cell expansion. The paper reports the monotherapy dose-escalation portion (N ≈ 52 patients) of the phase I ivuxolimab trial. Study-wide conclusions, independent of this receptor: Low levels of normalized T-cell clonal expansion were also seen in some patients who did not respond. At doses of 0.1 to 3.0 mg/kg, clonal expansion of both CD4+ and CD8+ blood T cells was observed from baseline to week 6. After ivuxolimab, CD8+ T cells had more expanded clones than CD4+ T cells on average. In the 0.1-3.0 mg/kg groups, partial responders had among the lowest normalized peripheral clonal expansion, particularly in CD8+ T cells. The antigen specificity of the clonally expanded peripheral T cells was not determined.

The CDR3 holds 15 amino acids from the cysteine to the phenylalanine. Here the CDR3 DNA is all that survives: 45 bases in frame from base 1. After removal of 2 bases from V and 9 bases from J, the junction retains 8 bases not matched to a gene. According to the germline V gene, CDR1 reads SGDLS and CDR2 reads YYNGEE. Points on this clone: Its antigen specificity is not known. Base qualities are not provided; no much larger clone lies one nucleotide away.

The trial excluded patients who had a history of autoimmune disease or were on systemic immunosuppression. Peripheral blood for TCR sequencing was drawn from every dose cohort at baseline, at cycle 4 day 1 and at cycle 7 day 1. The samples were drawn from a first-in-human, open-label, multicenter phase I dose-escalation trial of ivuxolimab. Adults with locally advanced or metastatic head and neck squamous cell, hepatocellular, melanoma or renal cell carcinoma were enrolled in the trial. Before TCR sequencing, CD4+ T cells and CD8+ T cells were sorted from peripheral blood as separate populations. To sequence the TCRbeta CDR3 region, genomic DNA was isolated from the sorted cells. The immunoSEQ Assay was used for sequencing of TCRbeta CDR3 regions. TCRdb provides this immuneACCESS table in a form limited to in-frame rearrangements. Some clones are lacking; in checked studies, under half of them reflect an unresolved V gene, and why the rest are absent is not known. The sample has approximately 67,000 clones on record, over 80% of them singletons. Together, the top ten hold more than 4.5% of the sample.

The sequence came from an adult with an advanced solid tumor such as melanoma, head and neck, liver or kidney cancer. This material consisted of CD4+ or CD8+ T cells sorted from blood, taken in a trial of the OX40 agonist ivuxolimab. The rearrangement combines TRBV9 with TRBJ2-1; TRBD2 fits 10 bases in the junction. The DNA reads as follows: TGTGCCAGCAGCGTCAGCGGGAGGGTTGGAAGTGAGCAGTTCTTC. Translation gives CASSVSGRVGSEQFF.